Sequencing of this T cell receptor beta chain was carried out in a study of T cell repertoires in cytomegalovirus infection. For the study at large: CMV infection plus the matching HLA type was flagged by public TCR beta signatures.

The CDR3 is made up of 17 amino acids. V was pared by 6 bases and J by 0 bases, with 18 bases between. Overall study results and limits: Across the ex vivo response, the dominant clonotypes were HLA-C-restricted CMV-specific TCR beta clonotypes. Individuals carrying CMV plus the relevant HLA were identified by cumulative frequency of public TCR beta families.

Turning to this clonotype: The antigen is unknown.

TCRdb called the reads again in MiXCR, with one record for every CDR3 protein. The repertoire holds about 530,000 distinct CDR3 sequences, with around 27% as singletons. The sequencing sample was made of PBMCs. This chain uses TRBV12-3 or TRBV12-4 with TRBJ1-5, with D tentatively TRBD1 (5 bases). The origin of this receptor is a human donor in good health (CMV status not recorded). Some clones in this sample may be carry-over from other donors' samples. CDR3 in DNA: TGTGCCAGCAGCCGGGGCCTCGGCCATTATAGCAATCAGCCCCAGCATTTT. This translates into CASSRGLGHYSNQPQHF.